This is a list of T cell receptor beta chains from one sample in a study of Ad26.COV2.S vaccination and SARS-CoV-2 variants. Sequenced by immunoSEQ multiplex PCR; TCRdb stores in-frame clones only, minus some. Seen here are some 350,000 clones, under 90% observed once, and the top ten hold about 5%. The input for sequencing was peripheral blood, taken in a trial of Ad26.COV2.S vaccine versus placebo. Every receptor here comes from a person aged 18-65 years who received the Ad26.COV2.S COVID-19 vaccine or a placebo. Each CDR3 is given with its conserved first and last residue. Each record gives: D gene, J gene, V gene, clone size, CDR3 protein, CDR3 DNA. A D gene is named only where the DNA matches it firmly. The size field is filled for only some rows; it gives once, few, many or a size class.

- TRBJ1-1 TRBV9 once CASSGTRDGNTEAFF TGTGCCAGCAGCGGGACCAGGGACGGAAACACTGAAGCTTTCTTT
- TRBJ1-1 TRBV6-2/TRBV6-3 - CASSYRGAEAFF TGTGCCAGCAGTTACCGGGGTGCTGAAGCTTTCTTT
- TRBJ1-3 TRBV6-5 - CASTTSSGNTIYF TGTGCCAGCACGACGAGCTCTGGAAACACCATATATTTT
- TRBJ1-2 TRBV6-5 - CASRDPRGQGYTF TGTGCCAGCAGGGACCCAAGAGGGCAAGGCTACACCTTC
- TRBJ1-2 TRBV5-3 - CARSLVQGNYGYTF TGTGCCAGAAGCTTGGTTCAGGGGAACTATGGCTACACCTTC
TRBD1 TRBJ1-1 TRBV6-6 - CASSYGQGVNTEAFF TGTGCCAGCAGTTACGGACAGGGGGTTAACACTGAAGCTTTCTTT
TRBD1 TRBJ1-1 TRBV5-8 - CASSLYRGPWDTEAFF TGTGCCAGCAGCTTATACAGGGGGCCGTGGGACACTGAAGCTTTCTTT
- TRBJ1-4 TRBV13 - CASSAIGHKKLFF TGTGCCAGCAGCGCCATAGGACATAAAAAACTGTTTTTT
- TRBJ1-1 TRBV4-2 - CASSQDSIWPAMNTEAFF TGTGCCAGCAGCCAAGATTCTATATGGCCGGCAATGAACACTGAAGCTTTCTTT
TRBD1 TRBJ1-1 TRBV29-1 - CSVEAAGRGWAFF TGCAGCGTTGAAGCGGCTGGCAGGGGGTGGGCTTTCTTT
- TRBJ1-3 TRBV12-3/TRBV12-4 - CASSLAGGHTIYF TGTGCCAGCAGTTTAGCCGGGGGCCACACCATATATTTT
- TRBJ2-5 TRBV10-1 - CASSGLDAKTQYF TGCGCCAGCAGTGGACTAGATGCAAAGACCCAGTACTTC
- TRBJ1-1 TRBV7-9 - CASSPQETEAFF TGTGCCAGCAGCCCCCAAGAGACTGAAGCTTTCTTT
- TRBJ2-3 TRBV4-1 - CASSVSPGTRGDTQYF TGCGCCAGCAGCGTCTCCCCCGGGACTCGAGGGGATACGCAGTATTTT
- TRBJ1-1 TRBV14 - CASSQSISTEAFF TGTGCCAGCAGCCAATCCATAAGCACTGAAGCTTTCTTT
- TRBJ2-2 TRBV10-1 - CASSEAQGTGELFF TGCGCCAGCAGTGAGGCCCAGGGCACCGGGGAGCTGTTTTTT
- TRBJ2-2 TRBV7-3 - CASSLNGEVNTGELFF TGTGCCAGCAGCTTAAACGGAGAAGTCAACACCGGGGAGCTGTTTTTT
TRBD2 TRBJ2-7 TRBV7-9 few CASSTLAETYEQYF TGTGCCAGCAGCACCCTAGCGGAGACCTACGAGCAGTACTTC
TRBD1 TRBJ2-3 TRBV7-8 - CASSPQGADTQYF TGTGCCAGCAGCCCCCAGGGGGCAGATACGCAGTATTTT
- TRBJ1-4 TRBV19 - CASRFDDRRDNEKLFF TGTGCCAGTAGGTTCGACGATAGGAGGGATAATGAAAAACTGTTTTTT
- TRBJ1-1 TRBV18 - CASSPPVGRLNTEAFF TGTGCCAGCTCACCACCGGTGGGGCGGTTGAACACTGAAGCTTTCTTT
- TRBJ1-2 TRBV7-2 - CASSLEKGTYGYTF TGTGCCAGCAGCTTAGAGAAGGGAACCTATGGCTACACCTTC
- TRBJ2-1 TRBV11-3 - CASSLGGTPRQFF TGTGCCAGCAGCTTAGGAGGGACCCCTCGGCAGTTCTTC
TRBD1 TRBJ1-1 TRBV6-6 - CASRPSETGARAEAFF TGTGCCAGCAGACCCTCAGAGACAGGGGCGAGGGCTGAAGCTTTCTTT
- TRBJ1-1 TRBV9 - CASSVQGHTEAFF TGTGCCAGCAGCGTTCAAGGACACACTGAAGCTTTCTTT
TRBD1 TRBJ1-2 TRBV30 - CAWSDPSGGGPPSGGYTF TGTGCCTGGAGTGATCCCTCAGGGGGCGGCCCTCCTTCCGGAGGCTACACCTTC
TRBD1 TRBJ1-1 TRBV5-5 - CASSSPATGENTEAFF TGTGCCAGCAGCTCACCAGCAACAGGGGAGAACACTGAAGCTTTCTTT
- TRBJ2-1 TRBV7-9 - CASSPPLIRLWGYNEQFF TGTGCCAGCAGCCCTCCCCTAATTAGGCTGTGGGGTTACAATGAGCAGTTCTTC
TRBD1 TRBJ2-7 TRBV5-4 - CASSRDSYEQYF TGTGCCAGCAGTCGGGACAGCTACGAGCAGTACTTC
- TRBJ1-2 TRBV24-1 - CATSDLEGYTF TGTGCCACCAGTGATTTGGAGGGCTACACCTTC
- TRBJ1-2 TRBV19 - CASSIEERYTF TGTGCCAGTAGTATCGAAGAGCGCTACACCTTC
- TRBJ1-4 TRBV7-9 - CASSQRKGPRGKLFF TGTGCCAGCAGCCAGCGTAAAGGCCCGCGGGGAAAACTGTTTTTT
TRBD1 TRBJ2-1 TRBV7-3 - CASSLFKRGGTATNEQFF TGTGCCAGCAGCTTGTTTAAGAGGGGTGGGACAGCAACCAATGAGCAGTTCTTC
TRBD1 TRBJ1-1 TRBV27 - CASRPYPGGGTEAFF TGTGCCAGCAGGCCCTACCCAGGGGGCGGCACTGAAGCTTTCTTT
- TRBJ1-1 TRBV11-1 - CASSLERLTEAFF TGTGCCAGCAGCTTAGAAAGGCTCACTGAAGCTTTCTTT
TRBD1 TRBJ1-1 TRBV11-2 once CASSLRDRVGGFGTEAFF TGTGCCAGCAGCTTAAGAGACAGGGTTGGGGGGTTTGGCACTGAAGCTTTCTTT
- TRBJ2-1 TRBV4-2 - CASSHQGIDNEQFF TGTGCCAGCAGCCATCAGGGGATAGACAATGAGCAGTTCTTC
TRBD1 TRBJ2-7 TRBV19 - CASRRTGNYEQYF TGTGCCAGCCGTAGGACAGGTAATTACGAGCAGTACTTC
- TRBJ2-1 TRBV6-1 - CASSELKGGGEQFF TGTGCCAGCAGTGAACTAAAGGGAGGAGGTGAGCAGTTCTTC
TRBD2 TRBJ2-1 TRBV7-2 - CASSLVGSGRDEQFF TGTGCCAGCAGCCTCGTTGGGAGCGGGAGGGATGAGCAGTTCTTC
TRBD2 TRBJ2-3 TRBV4-1 - CASSQATRAGEDTQYF TGCGCCAGCAGCCAAGCGACCAGGGCGGGGGAAGATACGCAGTATTTT
- TRBJ2-1 TRBV28 - CASLSGDHNEQFF TGTGCCAGCCTCTCGGGGGATCACAATGAGCAGTTCTTC
- TRBJ1-1 TRBV6-1 - CASSDDSLEAFF TGTGCCAGCAGTGACGACAGTCTTGAAGCTTTCTTT
- TRBJ1-3 TRBV19 - CASSTVSGNTIYF TGTGCCAGTAGTACAGTCTCTGGAAACACCATATATTTT
- TRBJ2-1 TRBV9 - CASSVTGSTLDEQFF TGTGCCAGCAGCGTGACCGGGAGTACATTGGATGAGCAGTTCTTC
- TRBJ2-1 TRBV7-2 - CASSSTGGEQFF TGTGCCAGCAGCTCGACAGGTGGTGAGCAGTTCTTC
- TRBJ2-1 TRBV6-2/TRBV6-3 - CASSYLRWAGLPAYNEQFF TGTGCCAGCAGTTACTTGCGGTGGGCGGGTCTCCCCGCCTACAATGAGCAGTTCTTC